This TCR beta chain was documented in a study of identical twins. The V and J ends lost 7 bases and 0 bases respectively, with 13 bases between them. Germline-derived CDR1 and CDR2 are SQVTM and ANQGSEA. The CDR3 runs 13 residues. This clonotype has a handful of counts. Template switching, a step in the protocol, added a universal primer site, and cDNA carried unique molecular identifiers. A single record per CDR3 protein comes from TCRdb applying MiXCR to the 5' RACE reads. In the table there are 700,000 or so distinct CDR3 sequences, less than 10% of which are singletons. These records were also assigned to another study, of yellow fever vaccine responses in identical twins. That publication notes: Twins reportedly had a vaccine T cell response that seemed partly convergent, partly personalized.

This clonotype originated in a woman younger than 35 in good health. Sequenced: PBMCs. V is TRBV29-1 and J is TRBJ2-7, with D tentatively TRBD2 (6 bases). CDR3 protein: CSAGGIRSYEQYF. CDR3 bases: TGCAGCGCTGGGGGGATCCGCTCCTACGAGCAGTACTTC.